Below, one T cell receptor beta chain is given with its context. Antigen: not known. This record belongs to a study of shared clonotypes between healthy human individuals. In the study overall: Plates per donor: three CD4 naive, three CD4 memory, two CD8 naive, one CD8 memory. General study findings and limits: Memory subsets generally showed smaller estimated richness than naive subsets did.

Per the germline V gene, CDR1 is SGHVS and CDR2 is FNYEAQ. V lost 3 bases and J lost 4, with 9 bases in between. This CDR3 contains 13 residues. Genomic DNA belonging to each subset was distributed in equal measure over several immunoSEQ plates. Sorted-subset replicate PCR reactions contained about 200 ng DNA, corresponding to some 28,000 T cell genomes. TCRdb keeps only in-frame clones here, not all; method: immunoSEQ multiplex PCR. The repertoire holds fewer than 350,000 clones, with 87% as singletons. Input material: memory CD8+ T cells sorted from blood. Subset of the sample: CD45RO+ cells pooled with CCR7-negative TemRA cells. The V and J genes are TRBV7-6 and TRBJ1-1; no clear D. This receptor was taken from a man younger than 30 in good health. CDR3 bases: TGTGCCAGCAGCTTCGGGCCGTTCACTGAAGCTTTCTTT. This gives the protein CASSFGPFTEAFF.